Following are 23 T cell receptor beta chains from one sample sequenced in a study of T-cell reconstitution after alpha-beta-depleted transplantation in children. The TCRbeta library incorporated unique molecular identifiers. Via MiXCR, TCRdb re-called the PCR reads, giving one row per CDR3 protein. The sample records approximately 630,000 distinct CDR3 sequences, about 12% being singletons. The specimen comprised PBMCs, sampled before TCRalphabeta/CD19-depleted stem cell transplant. The receptors come from a girl aged 2 to 10 with congenital amegakaryocytic thrombocytopenia, due to receive a stem cell transplant.

This clonotype was seen a handful of times. This sequence joins TRBV5-1 and TRBJ2-7, with TRBD2 identical over 7 bases. In germline, CDR1 is SGHRS, CDR2 YFSETQ. There are 14 residues in the CDR3. J was trimmed by 2 bases and V by 5 bases; bases with no gene match: 7. The CDR3 region is CASRYSSGPYEQYF. The CDR3 DNA reads TGCGCCAGCAGATACTCTAGCGGACCCTACGAGCAGTACTTC.

This clonotype was detected ten times or more. J is TRBJ2-7 and V is TRBV27, with D perhaps given as TRBD1 or TRBD2 (5 bases each). Germline V gives CDR1 MNHEY, CDR2 SMNVEV (reference sequence). The CDR3 length is 16 residues. The germline V and J ends were trimmed by 2 bases and 6 bases, with 20 bases remaining between them. CDR3 amino acids: CASSLGDPRVVGEQYF. The CDR3 nucleotides are TGTGCCAGCAGTTTAGGGGACCCTCGGGTGGTAGGCGAGCAGTACTTC.

The sample holds many counts of this clonotype. This chain connects TRBV28 to TRBJ2-7; TRBD1 might be the D (5 bases). Per the germline V gene, CDR1 is MDHEN and CDR2 is SYDVKM. This CDR3 is built from 12 residues. The germline V and J ends were trimmed by 1 base and 6 bases, with 7 bases remaining between them. The CDR3 region is CASSLSGPEQYF. The CDR3 nucleotides are TGTGCCAGCAGTTTATCAGGGCCCGAGCAGTACTTC.

This clonotype was observed a few times. The CDR3 nucleotides read TGTGCCACCAGTGACCCCTCGTCCAGGACCCAGTACTTC. It encodes CATSDPSSRTQYF. The chain is built from TRBV24-1 and TRBJ2-5; no firm D call. The V and J ends lost 4 bases and 7 bases respectively, with 12 bases between them. The CDR3 loop spans 13 amino acids. Germline V gene sequence: CDR1 KGHDR, CDR2 SFDVKD.

This clonotype was seen ten or more times. The chain links TRBV5-1 to TRBJ2-2, with D hard to call. The CDR3 length is 17 residues. CDR1 and CDR2 from the germline V gene are SGHRS and YFSETQ. Between the trimmed V and J ends, which lost 0 bases and 7 bases, there was a span of 19 bases. The CDR3 nucleotides are TGCGCCAGCAGCTTGGCCCCAGTCAGGCGCGATCACGGGGAGCTGTTTTTT. This sequence encodes CASSLAPVRRDHGELFF.

This rearrangement joins TRBV11-2 to TRBJ2-7, with TRBD1 matching 7 bases. J lost 3 bases, V lost 5 bases, and 7 bases had no gene match. The CDR3 length is 14 residues. The germline V gene has CDR1 SGHAT and CDR2 FQNNGV. The CDR3, as DNA: TGTGCCAGCAGCCACTGGGACAGCCGCTACGAGCAGTACTTC. The encoded protein is CASSHWDSRYEQYF.

This chain uses TRBV7-8 with TRBJ1-4, with a weak D call TRBD1 (5 bases). This CDR3 contains 17 residues. From germline, CDR1 is SGHVS and CDR2 FQNEAQ. Deletions cut 4 bases from V and 1 base from J, with 16 bases between. The CDR3 protein is CASSSSRGALTNEKLFF. In DNA form, the CDR3 reads TGTGCCAGCAGCTCCAGTCGCGGGGCGCTAACTAATGAAAAACTGTTTTTT.

This clonotype was seen many times. The chain links TRBV5-1 to TRBJ1-5, with D maybe TRBD1 (5 bases). The germline gives CDR1 SGHRS, CDR2 YFSETQ. The CDR3 is 15 amino acids. V was pared by 4 bases and J by 4 bases, with 15 bases between. The CDR3 DNA reads TGCGCCAGCAGCCCGGGCGGACACGGTAATCAGCCCCAGCATTTT. Translated: CASSPGGHGNQPQHF.

The V gene is TRBV14, the J gene TRBJ2-2; D unresolved. Germline V gene sequence: CDR1 SGHDN, CDR2 FVKESK. The CDR3 has 9 amino acids. For the CDR3, the DNA is TGTCCCGCAGCCGGGGAGCTGTTTTTT. Translation gives CPAAGELFF.

This clonotype was found a few times. The J gene is TRBJ2-7, the V gene TRBV28, with 9 bases fitting TRBD2. The CDR3 totals 16 residues. V shed 6 bases and J 7 bases; nucleotides not matched to a gene: 16. Germline lookup yields CDR1 MDHEN and CDR2 SYDVKM. CDR3 in DNA: TGTGCCAGCAGGGGCTTTAGCGGGAGATCCGTCGTGGAGCAGTACTTC. This codes for CASRGFSGRSVVEQYF.

This clonotype was recorded at least ten times. The genes are TRBV5-1 and TRBJ2-7; D is unresolved. The germline V gene encodes CDR1 SGHRS and CDR2 YFSETQ. Between the trimmed V and J ends, which lost 7 bases and 2 bases, there was a span of 22 bases. The CDR3 is made up of 16 amino acids. CDR3: CASLAFIGPATYEQYF. The CDR3, as DNA: TGCGCCAGCTTAGCCTTTATAGGACCAGCAACCTACGAGCAGTACTTC.

This rearrangement joins TRBV7-9 to TRBJ2-1, with a weak D call TRBD2 (6 bases). Trimming removed 7 bases from V and 2 bases from J, with 12 bases in between. Germline CDR1 and CDR2: SEHNR and FQNEAQ (reference sequence). The CDR3 has 14 residues. The CDR3 nucleotides are TGTGCCAGCATCCCGGGACTCACCTACAATGAGCAGTTCTTC. Translating it yields CASIPGLTYNEQFF.

This clonotype was found many times. The CDR3 DNA reads TGTGCCAGCAGCCTTAACCTGGGACAGCCCCAGCATTTT. Protein sequence: CASSLNLGQPQHF. The chain combines TRBV12-3 or TRBV12-4 with TRBJ1-5; D is uncertain. This CDR3 is built from 13 residues. The ends were cut back, 6 bases at V and 7 bases at J, with 13 bases in the middle.

This clonotype has a count of ten or more. The chain uses TRBV12-3 or TRBV12-4 and TRBJ2-3, with 7 bases fitting TRBD2. V lost 5 bases and J lost 0; bases outside the gene matches: 5. CDR3 length: 15 residues. As DNA, the CDR3 is TGTGCCAGCAGTGTCGCGGGAGTTAGCACAGATACGCAGTATTTT. Its protein is CASSVAGVSTDTQYF.

This clonotype was detected ten times or more. J is TRBJ2-3 and V is TRBV7-9; weak D call: TRBD2 (6 bases). Germline V gene sequence: CDR1 SEHNR, CDR2 FQNEAQ (reference sequence). The CDR3 is made up of 11 amino acids. Trimming left V 5 bases short and J 6 bases short, with 6 bases between. The CDR3 DNA reads as TGTGCCAGCAGCGGGAGGGATACGCAGTATTTT. Amino acid sequence: CASSGRDTQYF.

V and J are TRBV2 and TRBJ2-3; D is uncertain. Trimming took off 4 bases at V and 2 bases at J, with 10 bases between the two ends. Germline CDR1 SNHLY, CDR2 FYNNEI. The CDR3 runs to 14 residues. CDR3 DNA: TGTGCCAGCAGTGTAAGCAGATACACAGATACGCAGTATTTT. Encoded protein: CASSVSRYTDTQYF.

This clonotype was counted only a few times. This chain joins TRBV15 and TRBJ2-7; D gene ambiguous. Looked up from germline, CDR1 is LNHNV and CDR2 is YYDKDF (reference sequence). Trimming pared 1 base from V and 4 bases from J, leaving 11 bases between. The CDR3 consists of 14 residues. The CDR3 is CATSRAVFGYEQYF. The CDR3 nucleotides read TGTGCCACCAGCAGAGCGGTCTTCGGTTACGAGCAGTACTTC.

This sequence joins TRBV5-1 and TRBJ1-1, with D possibly matching TRBD1 (5 bases). Germline CDR1 reads SGHRS; CDR2 reads YFSETQ. V was clipped by 0 bases and J by 6 bases, with 12 bases between them. This CDR3 region has 14 residues. The CDR3 nucleotides read TGCGCCAGCAGCTTGGACAGGCCAAACCCTGAAGCTTTCTTT. It is translated as CASSLDRPNPEAFF.

This clonotype was observed at least ten times. This chain links TRBV4-1 with TRBJ2-1; 11 bases align to TRBD2. The V segment lost 1 base and the J segment 15 bases; nucleotides outside the gene matches: 14. CDR3 length equals 16 residues. The germline gives CDR1 MGHRA, CDR2 YSYEKL. CDR3 DNA: TGCGCCAGCAGCCAAGTTCAGACTAGCGGGACCACCCGCCCGTTCTTC. Its protein is CASSQVQTSGTTRPFF.

The chain combines TRBV27 with TRBJ2-3; 10 bases agree with TRBD2. After removal of 5 bases from V and 8 bases from J, the junction contained 13 bases not matched to a gene. CDR1 and CDR2 from the germline V gene are MNHEY and SMNVEV (reference sequence). The length of the CDR3 is 16 residues. The CDR3 loop reads CASSGWSGRAVGTQYF. The CDR3 DNA reads TGTGCCAGCAGTGGATGGAGCGGGAGGGCCGTTGGTACGCAGTATTTT.

This clonotype was detected many times. V and J are TRBV20-1 and TRBJ2-7; D uncertain. CDR3 length equals 15 residues. From germline, CDR1 is DFQATT and CDR2 SNEGSKA (reference sequence). V was clipped by 0 bases and J by 2 bases, with 14 bases between them. The CDR3 protein is CSAREVGRATYEQYF. The CDR3 nucleotides read TGCAGTGCTAGAGAGGTGGGCCGAGCCACCTACGAGCAGTACTTC.

This clonotype was recorded many times. J is TRBJ2-1 and V is TRBV10-2; 7 positions agree with TRBD1. The V gene end was trimmed by 5 bases and the J gene end by 4 bases; junction bases not matched to a gene: 14. Germline lookup yields CDR1 WSHSY and CDR2 SAAADI. This CDR3 region has 17 residues. CDR3 amino acids: CASSRYSGQRSYNEQFF. The CDR3 nucleotides read TGCGCCAGCAGTAGGTACTCGGGACAGAGGTCTTACAATGAGCAGTTCTTC.

This clonotype was recorded a few times. This chain uses TRBV5-1 with TRBJ1-1, with D possibly being TRBD1 (5 bases). V dropped 5 bases and J dropped 0 bases, with 11 bases sitting between them. From germline, CDR1 is SGHRS and CDR2 YFSETQ. This CDR3 comprises 14 residues. The CDR3 region has the DNA TGCGCCAGCAGTTCAGGGTCCATGAACACTGAAGCTTTCTTT. Translation: CASSSGSMNTEAFF.